This T cell receptor beta chain was obtained from a study of T-cell reconstitution after alpha-beta-depleted transplantation in children. For TCRbeta, the library was prepared with unique molecular identifiers. TCRdb reanalysed the PCR reads using MiXCR and keeps one entry per CDR3 protein. Among around 200,000 distinct CDR3 sequences, 9.5% to 13% were seen once, and the ten largest hold about 30%. This clonotype was recorded many times. The V gene lost 6 bases and the J gene lost 0 bases, with 12 bases spanning the gap. The CDR3 consists of 16 residues. The source of this sequence is a child under two years old with acute myeloid leukemia, due to receive a stem cell transplant. The specimen comprised PBMCs, sampled before TCRalphabeta/CD19-depleted stem cell transplant. The chain links TRBV12-3 or TRBV12-4 to TRBJ2-6; D gene ambiguous. The CDR3 nucleotides are TGTGCCAGCAGCCGGAGAACCCTCTCTGGGGCCAACGTCCTGACTTTC. Translated, it gives CASSRRTLSGANVLTF.